The 5 T cell receptor beta chains given below trace back to one sample, sequenced in a study of long-term antiretroviral therapy in people with HIV (dated by TCRdb to between 2021 and 2022). Sequencing of the TRB variable region was done with the immunoSEQ hsTCRB v3.0 assay at survey level resolution. This is the immuneACCESS table as TCRdb keeps it, with only in-frame sequences that have V and J called. A part of the clones is gone; compared with another copy, unresolved V genes explain less than half, and the rest is unexplained. In this sample the table shows tens of thousands of clones, 80% to 90% of which occur a single time. Jointly, the top ten make up roughly 3.8% of the sample. Here the sequenced sample was unsorted PBMCs, taken 0.8 years before starting antiretroviral therapy. The receptors were gathered from a man younger than 35 with HIV.

On this clone: At one of its ends the junction is not consistent with the germline gene, which may arise from a read error. V usage is TRBV7-7 and J usage is TRBJ2-1; 11 bases fit TRBD2. Looked up from germline, CDR1 is SSHAT and CDR2 is FNYEAQ (reference sequence). The CDR3 contains 15 residues. The CDR3 is CASSSLAGGWNEQFF. In DNA, the CDR3 is TGTGCTAGCAGCTCCCTAGCGGGAGGTTGGAATGAGCAGTTCTTC.

This sequence joins TRBV5-6 and TRBJ2-7; no clear D gene. Trimming left V 1 base short and J 4 bases short, with 6 bases between. This CDR3 has 12 amino acids. Germline CDR1 and CDR2: SGHDT and YYEEEE. CDR3: CASSLTAYEQYF. CDR3 DNA: TGTGCCAGCAGCTTGACCGCGTACGAGCAGTACTTC. The full variable domain, rest sourced from reference TRBV5-6 and TRBJ2-7, is DAGVTQSPTHLIKTRGQQVTLRCSPKSGHDTVSWYQQALGQGPQFIFQYYEEEERQRGNFPDRFSGHQFPNYSSELNVNALLLGDSALYLCASSLTAYEQYFGPGTRLTVT.

The rearrangement uses TRBV7-2 and TRBJ1-2, with a weak D call TRBD1 (5 bases). Germline loops: CDR1 SGHTA, CDR2 FQGNSA. The CDR3 is made up of 15 amino acids. V lost 2 bases to trimming and J lost 7 bases, with 17 bases between them. CDR3 coding DNA: TGTGCCAGCAGCTTAACCGGGGGATCTGATGGTGGCTACACCTTC. Translating gives CASSLTGGSDGGYTF.

V usage is TRBV18 and J usage is TRBJ2-1; 13 positions agree with TRBD2. Germline-derived CDR1 and CDR2 are KGHSH and LQKENI. V lost 8 bases and J lost 4; bases outside the gene matches: 8. CDR3 size: 16 residues. CDR3 protein: CASRTSGRREYNEQFF. CDR3 DNA: TGTGCCAGCCGGACTAGCGGGAGAAGGGAATACAATGAGCAGTTCTTC. Drawing the rest from reference TRBV18 and TRBJ2-1, the complete variable domain is NAGVMQNPRHLVRRRGQEARLRCSPMKGHSHVYWYRQLPEEGLKFMVYLQKENIIDESGMPKERFSAEFPKEGPSILRIQQVVRGDSAAYFCASRTSGRREYNEQFFGPGTRLTVL.

The chain joins TRBV7-2 to TRBJ2-7, with D possibly TRBD2 on 5 matching bases. V was shortened by 1 base and J by 4 bases, with 8 bases between the two germline ends. The length of the CDR3 is 13 residues. Germline CDR1 reads SGHTA; CDR2 reads FQGNSA. The CDR3 sequence: CASSLGTGYEQYF. DNA of the CDR3: TGTGCCAGCAGCTTAGGTACGGGATACGAGCAGTACTTC.